The clone carrying this T cell receptor (beta chain) was counted only a few times. This sample is part of a study of blood T cells in healthy people across ages. Alongside a J-beta primer mix, a sample-barcoded 5' primer served in a second PCR lasting about 6 to 12 cycles. MiXCR, run by TCRdb on the 5' RACE reads, gives a single entry per CDR3 protein. The table includes about 2 million distinct CDR3 sequences, roughly 52% detected once. Germline V gene sequence: CDR1 LGHNA, CDR2 YNFKEQ. V lost 2 bases, J lost 6 bases, and 9 bases stayed unmatched. This CDR3 has 16 amino acids. V usage is TRBV4-2 and J usage is TRBJ2-1; 8 nucleotides line up with TRBD2. This clonotype was obtained from a woman in her thirties or forties in good health. The sequencing input was blood. The CDR3 reads CASSQPAAGGFNEQFF. The CDR3 DNA sequence: TGTGCCAGCAGCCAACCAGCGGCGGGGGGTTTCAATGAGCAGTTCTTC.